This T cell receptor (beta chain) was documented in a study of early stage breast cancer tumors. V shed 4 bases and J shed 6 bases, with 14 bases lying between them. The CDR3 is made up of 13 amino acids. Germline CDR1 is SGHNT and CDR2 is YYREEE (reference sequence). TCRdb's table, derived via immunoSEQ multiplex PCR, lists solely in-frame clones and lacks some. This sample has roughly 53,000 clones, with over 80% found just once. The V and J genes are TRBV5-4 and TRBJ2-7; D gene unclear. Input material: blood. The TCR sequence derives from a person in their 70s with breast cancer. The DNA of the CDR3 is TGTGCCAGCAGCCCCGATACCAAACTCGAGCAGTACTTC. Translated, it gives CASSPDTKLEQYF.